The 5 T cell receptor beta chains reported below all come from one sample, sequenced in a study of OX40 agonist ivuxolimab in advanced cancers. Profiling relied on immunoSEQ multiplex PCR, and the TCRdb table lists in-frame clones only, not all of them. The sample records 25,000 to 35,000 clones, 80% being singletons. The sample here was CD4+ or CD8+ T cells sorted from blood, taken in a trial of the OX40 agonist ivuxolimab. Receptors originate from an adult with an advanced solid tumor such as melanoma, head and neck, liver or kidney cancer.

The chain joins TRBV2 to TRBJ1-2; D possibly corresponds to TRBD1 (5 bases). Germline values: CDR1 SNHLY, CDR2 FYNNEI. V shed 4 bases and J shed 4 bases, with 10 bases lying between them. This CDR3 contains 13 residues. The CDR3 nucleotides are TGTGCCAGCAGTGTCGGGGGGACCTATGGCTACACCTTC. Translating it yields CASSVGGTYGYTF.

The chain employs TRBV5-1 and TRBJ2-3; perhaps TRBD1 as D (6 bases). The CDR3 is made up of 13 amino acids. Looked up from germline, CDR1 is SGHRS and CDR2 is YFSETQ. The ends were cut back, 4 bases at V and 5 bases at J, with 11 bases in the middle. CDR3 amino acids: CASSNRDRDTQYF. CDR3 DNA sequence: TGCGCCAGCAGCAACAGGGACCGAGATACGCAGTATTTT.

There are a few counts of this clone. The CDR3 bases are TGTGCCAGCAGCCCGCCTGGCGGGAGTAGGGAGACCCAGTACTTC. It codes for CASSPPGGSRETQYF. The rearrangement joins TRBV5-4 to TRBJ2-5, with TRBD2 identical over 7 bases. V dropped 4 bases and J dropped 5; count of bases not matched to a gene: 11. Germline assignment: CDR1 SGHNT and CDR2 YYREEE (reference sequence). The CDR3 has 15 amino acids.

The chain employs TRBV6-6 and TRBJ2-7, with 12 nucleotides matching TRBD1. Per the germline V gene, CDR1 is MNHNY and CDR2 is SVGAGI (reference sequence). CDR3 length: 15 residues. With V trimmed by 0 bases and J by 6 bases, 3 bases remained unmatched. The CDR3 loop reads CASSYSGDRGLEQYF. In nucleotides, the CDR3 is TGTGCCAGCAGTTACTCGGGGGACAGGGGGCTCGAGCAGTACTTC.

This clone was detected once. V gene TRBV4-1 combines with J gene TRBJ2-2, with TRBD2 matching over 7 bases. V shed 0 bases and J 5 bases; nucleotides not matched to a gene: 6. The CDR3 sequence is 16 residues long. The germline V gene encodes CDR1 MGHRA and CDR2 YSYEKL. DNA of the CDR3: TGCGCCAGCAGCCAAGAGGGACTACCGGGGACCGGGGAGCTGTTTTTT. It yields the protein CASSQEGLPGTGELFF.